Shown below are 20 T cell receptor beta chains from a single sample sequenced in a study of T cells in Graves' hyperthyroidism and ophthalmopathy. Authors of the study amplified TCR beta CDR3 regions from RNA transcripts. HTBI primers were the set used in a first-round RT-PCR of the TCR CDR3. TCRdb re-called the multiplex PCR reads through MiXCR, storing one row per CDR3 protein. The sample gives 650,000 to 850,000 distinct CDR3 sequences, 18% of which show up once; around 15% is in the top ten. Sequencing was carried out using blood. The origin of the receptors is a woman between 45 and 60 years old with Graves' hyperthyroidism that later progressed to Graves' ophthalmopathy.

This clonotype has a handful of counts. This rearrangement joins TRBV12-3 or TRBV12-4 to TRBJ1-4; D is possibly TRBD1 (5 bases). CDR3 length equals 16 residues. Trimming took off 2 bases at V and 0 bases at J, with 10 bases between the two ends. CDR3 nucleotide sequence: TGTGCCAGCAGTTTAACTTTGGGGGCAACTAATGAAAAACTGTTTTTT. Its translation is CASSLTLGATNEKLFF.

CDR3 DNA: TGTGCCAGCAGCAGAGTATTGGGGCGGTGCGAGCAGTACTTC. Translated, it gives CASSRVLGRCEQYF. The gene calls are TRBV7-9 and TRBJ2-7; D may be TRBD1 (5 bases). This CDR3 is built from 14 residues. Germline loops: CDR1 SEHNR, CDR2 FQNEAQ (reference sequence). Trimming removed 5 bases from V and 6 bases from J, with 17 bases in between.

This clonotype was seen a few times. The CDR3 loop reads CASSSVAEGNTIYF. CDR3 coding DNA: TGTGCCAGCAGTTCGGTAGCTGAGGGAAACACCATATATTTT. The chain employs TRBV27 and TRBJ1-3; unclear D gene. Germline CDR1 is MNHEY and CDR2 is SMNVEV (reference sequence). V was cut by 4 bases and J by 4 bases, with 11 bases left in between. The CDR3 covers 14 residues.

The chain is built from TRBV20-1 and TRBJ2-7; TRBD2 matches 9 bases. The length of the CDR3 is 18 residues. Germline CDR1 and CDR2: DFQATT and SNEGSKA (reference sequence). The V and J ends lost 0 bases and 2 bases, in that order; junction bases with no gene match: 14. As DNA, the CDR3 is TGCAGTGCTAGAGATCAAGGTCCTAGCGGGAACCACCCCTACGAGCAGTACTTC. It encodes CSARDQGPSGNHPYEQYF.

This clonotype was counted a few times. The rearrangement links TRBV12-3 or TRBV12-4 to TRBJ2-7, with D tentatively TRBD1 or TRBD2 (5 bases each). The germline V and J ends were trimmed by 0 bases and 7 bases, with 10 bases remaining between them. This CDR3 has 13 residues. The chain's CDR3 is CASSLAQRGEQYF. The CDR3 region has the DNA TGTGCCAGCAGTTTAGCGCAGAGGGGTGAGCAGTACTTC.

This clonotype has a count of ten or more. V is TRBV6-1 and J is TRBJ1-6, with TRBD1 as a possible D gene (6 bases). Trimming removed 5 bases at V and 12 bases at J, with 23 bases between. In germline, CDR1 is MNHNS, CDR2 SASEGT. This CDR3 region has 16 residues. Here the CDR3 reads CASSSGDKTIIQPLHF. CDR3 sequence (DNA): TGTGCCAGCAGTTCCGGGGACAAGACTATAATTCAACCCCTCCACTTT.

This rearrangement joins TRBV7-3 to TRBJ2-3, with 11 bases that match TRBD2. Germline V gene lookup returns CDR1 SGHTA and CDR2 FQGTGA. The trim removed 8 bases at V and 4 bases at J, leaving 11 bases unmatched. The CDR3 covers 16 residues. CDR3 residues: CASRRRASGGSDTQYF. The DNA of the CDR3 is TGTGCCAGCCGACGGAGGGCTAGCGGGGGGTCAGATACGCAGTATTTT. The full variable domain, in which reference TRBV7-3 and TRBJ2-3 provide the parts outside the CDR3, is GAGVSQTPSNKVTEKGKYVELRCDPISGHTALYWYRQSLGQGPEFLIYFQGTGAADDSGLPNDRFFAVRPEGSVSTLKIQRTERGDSAVYLCASRRRASGGSDTQYFGPGTRLTVL.

This clonotype has more than one count but fewer than ten. Here the CDR3 reads CASSQERGGFGETQYF. CDR3 coding DNA: TGCGCCAGCAGCCAAGAACGAGGTGGATTTGGAGAGACCCAGTACTTC. The chain is built from TRBV4-1 and TRBJ2-5; D is unresolved. CDR3 length equals 16 residues. The ends were cut back, 0 bases at V and 4 bases at J, with 15 bases in the middle. Germline-derived CDR1 and CDR2 are MGHRA and YSYEKL.

This clonotype has a count of ten or more. This rearrangement joins TRBV5-1 to TRBJ1-4, with 8 bases lining up with TRBD1. CDR3 length: 15 residues. Germline V gene sequence: CDR1 SGHRS, CDR2 YFSETQ. V shed 1 base, J shed 5 bases, and the junction held 4 bases outside the gene matches. The CDR3 spells CASSLTGGKNEKLFF. CDR3 DNA: TGCGCCAGCAGCTTGACAGGGGGGAAGAATGAAAAACTGTTTTTT.

This clonotype was counted many times. The CDR3 bases are TGTGCCAGCAGTTACGTCAGGGAGAGTGAGCAGTTCTTC. It encodes CASSYVRESEQFF. This chain connects TRBV6-6 to TRBJ2-1, with D perhaps matching TRBD1 or TRBD2 (5 bases each). CDR1 is MNHNY, CDR2 SVGAGI, per germline (reference sequence). Between the trimmed V and J ends, which lost 2 bases and 9 bases, there was a span of 11 bases. This CDR3 comprises 13 residues.

Ten or more counts support this clonotype. J is TRBJ1-4 and V is TRBV18, with D perhaps matching TRBD1 (6 bases). The CDR3 length is 15 residues. The germline CDR1 and CDR2 sequences are KGHSH and LQKENI. V shed 6 bases and J shed 3 bases, with 14 bases lying between them. In DNA, the CDR3 is TGTGCCAGCTCGCCTCAGGGGTCTGCTAATGAAAAACTGTTTTTT. It yields the protein CASSPQGSANEKLFF.

This clonotype was seen only a few times. The chain employs TRBV6-5 and TRBJ1-2; the D is unclear. The germline V and J ends were trimmed by 1 base and 4 bases, with 7 bases remaining between them. The CDR3 has 13 residues. Germline CDR1 MNHEY, CDR2 SVGAGI. The CDR3 DNA reads as TGTGCCAGCAGTTACTTCCCGGGCTATGGCTACACCTTC. Amino acid sequence: CASSYFPGYGYTF.

J is TRBJ1-6 and V is TRBV10-1; D unclear. The CDR3 covers 13 residues. Trimming pared 1 base from V and 8 bases from J, leaving 6 bases between. The germline V gene encodes CDR1 WNHNN and CDR2 SYGVQD (reference sequence). Here the CDR3 reads CASSEFGHSPLHF. The DNA of the CDR3 is TGCGCCAGCAGTGAGTTTGGACATTCACCCCTCCACTTT.

In its sample, this clonotype was seen many times. This rearrangement joins TRBV6-2 or TRBV6-3 to TRBJ2-7, with 7 nucleotides matching TRBD1. J gave up 0 bases and V 6 bases, and 5 bases lay outside the gene matches. Per germline, CDR1 MNHEY and CDR2 SVGEGT. The CDR3 is made up of 14 amino acids. CDR3 in DNA: TGTGCCAGCAGAAACGACAGGGCCTCCTACGAGCAGTACTTC. Residues: CASRNDRASYEQYF.

This clonotype came up a few times. This chain uses TRBV5-1 with TRBJ2-2, with 7 bases lining up with TRBD1. Germline CDR1 reads SGHRS; CDR2 reads YFSETQ. The CDR3 covers 14 residues. V gave up 4 bases and J gave up 7 bases; unmatched junction bases: 7. The CDR3 loop reads CASSLSTGIGELFF. CDR3 bases: TGCGCCAGCAGCCTTTCGACAGGGATCGGGGAGCTGTTTTTT.

In this sample, this clonotype turned up many times. The J gene is TRBJ2-5, the V gene TRBV20-1; 7 bases agree with TRBD1. This CDR3 has 14 amino acids. The germline V gene has CDR1 DFQATT and CDR2 SNEGSKA (reference sequence). V lost 6 bases, J lost 4 bases, and 11 bases stayed unmatched. CDR3 DNA sequence: TGCAGTGCACACCCCACAGGGGTGGGAGAGACCCAGTACTTC. Translating it yields CSAHPTGVGETQYF.

This clonotype was recorded at least ten times. The V gene is TRBV5-1, the J gene TRBJ2-3, with D hard to call. Trimming left V 0 bases short and J 0 bases short, with 8 bases between. Germline V gene sequence: CDR1 SGHRS, CDR2 YFSETQ. The CDR3 covers 15 residues. This chain's CDR3 is CASSLDTTSTDTQYF. DNA of the CDR3: TGCGCCAGCAGCTTGGACACTACTAGCACAGATACGCAGTATTTT.

This clonotype was seen more than once but under ten times. This chain connects TRBV29-1 to TRBJ2-1, with D possibly matching TRBD2 (7 bases). This CDR3 has 14 amino acids. Looked up from germline, CDR1 is SQVTM and CDR2 is ANQGSEA. V shed 3 bases and J shed 4 bases, with 13 bases lying between them. The CDR3 DNA follows: TGCAGCGTTGATAGGGGGGGGCTATACAATGAGCAGTTCTTC. Protein: CSVDRGGLYNEQFF.

In this sample, this clonotype turned up a few times. This chain uses TRBV5-5 with TRBJ1-1; D not resolved. Trimming cost V 6 bases and J 9 bases, with 15 bases left between them. The CDR3 contains 12 residues. Germline CDR1 is SGHKS and CDR2 is YYEKEE (reference sequence). The CDR3, as DNA: TGTGCCAGCACGCGTAGCTCAAGGCAAGCTTTCTTT. It is translated as CASTRSSRQAFF.

The chain carries TRBV19 and TRBJ1-2, with no clear D. The CDR3 length is 15 residues. Trimming cost V 3 bases and J 0 bases, with 11 bases left between them. Germline V lookup: CDR1 LNHDA, CDR2 SQIVND (reference sequence). The CDR3 region is CASSMEPLANYGYTF. Here the CDR3 DNA reads TGTGCCAGTAGTATGGAGCCCTTAGCTAACTATGGCTACACCTTC. Drawing the rest from reference TRBV19 and TRBJ1-2, the complete variable domain is DGGITQSPKYLFRKEGQNVTLSCEQNLNHDAMYWYRQDPGQGLRLIYYSQIVNDFQKGDIAEGYSVSREKKESFPLTVTSAQKNPTAFYLCASSMEPLANYGYTFGSGTRLTVV.